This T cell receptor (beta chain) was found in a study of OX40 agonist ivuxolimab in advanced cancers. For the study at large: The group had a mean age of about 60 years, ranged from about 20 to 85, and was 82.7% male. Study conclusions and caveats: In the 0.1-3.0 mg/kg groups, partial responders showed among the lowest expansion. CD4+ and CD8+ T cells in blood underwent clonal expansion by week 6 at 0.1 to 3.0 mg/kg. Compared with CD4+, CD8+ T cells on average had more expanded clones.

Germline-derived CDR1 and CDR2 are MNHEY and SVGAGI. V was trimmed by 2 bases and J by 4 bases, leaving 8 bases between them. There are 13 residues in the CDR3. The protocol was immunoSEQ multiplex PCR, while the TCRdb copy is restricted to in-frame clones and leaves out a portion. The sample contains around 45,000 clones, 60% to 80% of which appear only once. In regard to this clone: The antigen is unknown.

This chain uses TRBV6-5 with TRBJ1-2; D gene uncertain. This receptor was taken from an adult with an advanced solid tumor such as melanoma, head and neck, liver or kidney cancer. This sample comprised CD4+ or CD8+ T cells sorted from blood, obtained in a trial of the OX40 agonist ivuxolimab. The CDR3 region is CASSYERFYGYTF. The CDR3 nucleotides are TGTGCCAGCAGTTACGAAAGGTTCTATGGCTACACCTTC.